This record concerns one T cell receptor beta chain sequence. This clone's antigen is unknown. The sample holds no much larger clone one base away, and base qualities are not on file. TCRbeta CDR3 regions were amplified from genomic DNA using the immunoSEQ Assay, a bias-controlled multiplex PCR. Processing in the source paper ran as follows. Within the assay, amplification of reference gene primers was used to estimate how many nucleated cells each sample contained. To quantify the absolute abundance of each unique TCRbeta CDR3 rearrangement, sequence reads were collapsed and filtered. For each sample, productive Simpson clonality was calculated as the square root of Simpson's diversity index over productive rearrangements. TCRdb stores this immuneACCESS table with in-frame sequences only. Part of the clones is absent; in the studies checked, under half of the shortfall reflects unresolved V genes, and no reason is known for the rest. V and J calls and clone size are copied from that table; D and trimming were computed from the DNA. Recorded for this sample are around 190,000 clones; approximately 84% of them occurred a single time. Roughly 3% of the sample lies in the top ten.

This sample stems from a study of blood T cell repertoires in COVID-19 (dated by TCRdb to between 2020 and 2021). In the study overall: Samples from collaborators originated in the United States, Italy and Spain and spanned both the acute and convalescent phases of COVID-19. The prospective study material was composed of cDNA or gDNA derived from T cells, B-cell-depleted T cells, or PBMCs. The repertoires were released in a freely available public database meant as a resource for research on the immune response to SARS-CoV-2. The sample metadata nearly always contained a de-identified subject ID, COVID-19 status, age in years and sex. The samples were drawn from the first 160 participants of the ongoing ImmuneRACE study and from some 1,300 subjects provided by 6 global collaborators. Subjects who had been exposed to COVID-19, were actively infected with it, or had recovered from it provided the deeply sampled blood TCRbeta repertoires that made up the dataset. Where HLA class I and class II types were available, the types were taken from metadata supplied by the sample provider, not from assay-based typing. Overall study results and their limits: The quantity of clinical and demographic metadata differed by source and by participant and was supplied without curation.

Sequences SGDLS (CDR1) and YYNGEE (CDR2) are obtained from the germline V gene. Counted from cysteine to phenylalanine, this CDR3 has 14 amino acids. Only the CDR3 part of the read is kept: 42 bases, read in frame from the first base. V is pared back by 3 bases and J by 5 bases, with 12 bases lying between the germline termini. Participants in the prospective study were aged about 18 to 89 years, lived in 20 to 25 United States geographic areas, and enrolled through a virtual design. In the prospective study, cohorts were assigned on the basis of participant-reported clinical history obtained from a screening survey and a study questionnaire. ImmuneRACE Cohort 3 recovered participants were defined by two consecutive negative NP/OP PCR tests, healthcare professional clearance, or symptom resolution. In the prospective study, whole blood, serum and a nasopharyngeal or oropharyngeal swab were collected from each participant by mobile phlebotomists. Additional blood draws and questionnaires over an approximately 2-month period could optionally be provided by prospective study participants. Before DNA extraction, blood samples from the prospective study were shipped at room temperature or frozen.

Material: PBMCs or T cells enriched from blood (not recorded which). This sequence was found in a woman in her twenties or thirties who had recovered from COVID-19. The rearranged segments are TRBV9 and TRBJ1-3; there is no confident call for the D gene. At the DNA level, the sequence is TGTGCCAGCAGCGCCACGGAGGGCCGAAACACCATATATTTT. This yields the protein CASSATEGRNTIYF.